Included here is one TCR beta chain sequence, with context. This specimen belongs to a study of blood T cell repertoires in COVID-19. Study summary: COVID-19 samples, acute and convalescent, were from the United States, Italy and Spain. T cells, B-cell-depleted T cells, or PBMCs provided the cDNA or gDNA that served as material.

Original analysis: Quantification of nucleated cells was approximated via reference gene primer amplification. Profiling relied on immunoSEQ multiplex PCR, and the TCRdb table lists in-frame clones only, not all of them. For V, J and clone size, that table is used; D and trimming come from the DNA. There are about 98,000 clones in the sample; roughly 92% occur only once, and under 2% lies in the top ten. V gave up 4 bases and J gave up 1 base; unmatched junction bases: 5. Germline-derived CDR1 and CDR2 are KGHDR and SFDVKD. This CDR3 is built from 15 residues. Seattle's enrolled individuals joined amid active infection and were then monitored longitudinally.

The chain combines TRBV24-1 with TRBJ2-5; 7 bases line up with TRBD2. The clonotype comes from a woman aged 50 to 60 with COVID-19, enrolled during active disease. The sequencing sample was made of peripheral blood. This CDR3 reads CATSEGGTAQETQYF. The CDR3 coding sequence is TGTGCCACCAGTGAGGGGGGGACGGCCCAAGAGACCCAGTACTTC.